Listed below are T cell receptor beta chains from one sample, sequenced in a study of T cells in Graves' hyperthyroidism and ophthalmopathy. One entry per CDR3 protein, called by TCRdb with MiXCR from the multiplex PCR reads. The data hold some 420,000 distinct CDR3 sequences, with roughly 13% observed a single time. Sequenced: blood. Receptors originate from a young woman with Graves' hyperthyroidism. Each CDR3 is given without its conserved first and last residue. Size is omitted from some rows. Given values are once, few, many or a class for expanded clones.

j_gene | v_gene | abundance | CDR3aa
TRBJ1-4 | TRBV20-1 | few | SAPDRRGSEKLF
TRBJ1-5 | TRBV12-3/TRBV12-4 | NA | ASSITGSNQPQH
TRBJ2-5 | TRBV11-2 | NA | ASSLAAVQETQY
TRBJ2-2 | TRBV28 | few | ASSLFPSGIRDTGELF
TRBJ2-7 | TRBV7-2 | many | ASSHTLTYEQY
TRBJ1-6 | TRBV30 | few | ASSQNSPLH
TRBJ2-3 | TRBV7-2 | few | ASSINSGRGSDTQY
TRBJ2-7 | TRBV7-2 | few | ASSLGLAGGQYEQY
TRBJ1-1 | TRBV6-1 | many | ASRTTLLGQGGTEAF
TRBJ1-5 | TRBV28 | few | ASSIRDQPQH
TRBJ2-1 | TRBV5-1 | NA | ASSPEQGARSDEQF
TRBJ2-7 | TRBV11-2 | many | ASSPPGGATYEQY
TRBJ1-5 | TRBV7-9 | many | ASSLAVGSGGNQPQH
TRBJ2-3 | TRBV6-1 | many | ASSENDGSSTDTQY
TRBJ2-3 | TRBV19 | many | ASSIFPQTDTQY
TRBJ1-2 | TRBV4-1 | many | ASSQEGPRGYGYT
TRBJ2-7 | TRBV5-5 | many | ASSPPGISSYEQY